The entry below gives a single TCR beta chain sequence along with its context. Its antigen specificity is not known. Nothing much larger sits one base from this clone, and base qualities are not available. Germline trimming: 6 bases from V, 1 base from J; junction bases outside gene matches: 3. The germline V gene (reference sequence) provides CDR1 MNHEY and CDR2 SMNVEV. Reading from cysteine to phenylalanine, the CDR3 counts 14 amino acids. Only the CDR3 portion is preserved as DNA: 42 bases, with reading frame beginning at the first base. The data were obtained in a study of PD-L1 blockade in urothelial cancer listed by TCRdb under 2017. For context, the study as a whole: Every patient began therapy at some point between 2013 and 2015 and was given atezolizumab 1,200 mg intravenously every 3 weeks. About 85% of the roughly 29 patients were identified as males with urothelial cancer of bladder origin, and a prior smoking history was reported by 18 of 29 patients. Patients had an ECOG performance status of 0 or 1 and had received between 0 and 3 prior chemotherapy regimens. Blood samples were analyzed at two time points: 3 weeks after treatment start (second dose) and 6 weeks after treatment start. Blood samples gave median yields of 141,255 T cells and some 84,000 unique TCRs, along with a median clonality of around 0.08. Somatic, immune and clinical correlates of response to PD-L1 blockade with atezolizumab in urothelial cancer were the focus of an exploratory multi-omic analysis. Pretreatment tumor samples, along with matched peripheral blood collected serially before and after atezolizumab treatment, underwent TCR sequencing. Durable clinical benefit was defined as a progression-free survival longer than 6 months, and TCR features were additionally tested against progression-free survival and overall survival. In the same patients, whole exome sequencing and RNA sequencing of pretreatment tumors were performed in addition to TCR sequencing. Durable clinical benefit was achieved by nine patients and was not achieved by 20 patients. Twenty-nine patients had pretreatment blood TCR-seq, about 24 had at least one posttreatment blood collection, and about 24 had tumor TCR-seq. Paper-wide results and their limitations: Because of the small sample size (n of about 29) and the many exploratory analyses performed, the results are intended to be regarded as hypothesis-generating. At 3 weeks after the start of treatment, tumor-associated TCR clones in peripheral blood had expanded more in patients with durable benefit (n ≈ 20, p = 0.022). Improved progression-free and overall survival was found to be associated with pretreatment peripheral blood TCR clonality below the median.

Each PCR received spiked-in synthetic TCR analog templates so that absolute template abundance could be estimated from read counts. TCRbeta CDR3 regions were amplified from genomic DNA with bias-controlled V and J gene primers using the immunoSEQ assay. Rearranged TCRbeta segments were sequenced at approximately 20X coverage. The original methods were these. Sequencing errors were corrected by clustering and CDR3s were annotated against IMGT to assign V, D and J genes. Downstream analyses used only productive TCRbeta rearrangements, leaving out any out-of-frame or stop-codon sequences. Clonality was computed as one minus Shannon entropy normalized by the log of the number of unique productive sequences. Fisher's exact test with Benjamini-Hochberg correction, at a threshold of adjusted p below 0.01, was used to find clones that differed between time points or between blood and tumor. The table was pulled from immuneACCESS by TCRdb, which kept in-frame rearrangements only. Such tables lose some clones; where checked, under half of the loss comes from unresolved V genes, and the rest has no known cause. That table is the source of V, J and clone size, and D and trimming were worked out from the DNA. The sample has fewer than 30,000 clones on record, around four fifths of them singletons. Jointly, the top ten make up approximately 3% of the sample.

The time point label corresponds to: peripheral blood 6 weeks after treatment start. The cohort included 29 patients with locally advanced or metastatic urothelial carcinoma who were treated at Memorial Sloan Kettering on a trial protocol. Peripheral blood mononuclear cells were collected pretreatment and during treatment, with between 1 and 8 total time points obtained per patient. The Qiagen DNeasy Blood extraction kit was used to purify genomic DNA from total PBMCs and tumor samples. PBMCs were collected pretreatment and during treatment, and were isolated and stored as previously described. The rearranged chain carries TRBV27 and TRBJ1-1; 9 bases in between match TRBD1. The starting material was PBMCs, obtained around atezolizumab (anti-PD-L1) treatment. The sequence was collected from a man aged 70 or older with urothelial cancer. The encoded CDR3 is CASRGDRENTEAFF. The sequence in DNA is TGTGCCAGCAGGGGGGACAGGGAGAACACTGAAGCTTTCTTT.